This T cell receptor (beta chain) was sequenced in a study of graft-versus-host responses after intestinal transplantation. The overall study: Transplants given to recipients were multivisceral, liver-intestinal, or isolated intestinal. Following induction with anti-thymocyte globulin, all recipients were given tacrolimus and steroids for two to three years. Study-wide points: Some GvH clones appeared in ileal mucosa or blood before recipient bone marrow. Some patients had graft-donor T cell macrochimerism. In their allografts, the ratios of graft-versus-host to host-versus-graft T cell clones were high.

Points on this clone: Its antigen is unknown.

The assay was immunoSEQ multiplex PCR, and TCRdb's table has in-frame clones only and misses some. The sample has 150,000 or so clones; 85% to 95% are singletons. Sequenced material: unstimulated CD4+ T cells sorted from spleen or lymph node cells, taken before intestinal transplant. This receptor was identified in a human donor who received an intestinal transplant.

The CDR3 DNA reads as TGTGCCAGCAGCACGGACTCCTCCTACGAGCAGTACTTC. Translation gives CASSTDSSYEQYF. The rearrangement uses TRBV9 and TRBJ2-5; D is perhaps TRBD2 (5 bases). The tail of the sequence fits TRBJ2-7 better, so the J call may be wrong. Per germline, CDR1 SGDLS and CDR2 YYNGEE. This CDR3 contains 13 residues.